A single sample is the source of the 19 T cell receptor beta chains below, sequenced in a study of blood T cell repertoires in COVID-19. This table comes from immunoSEQ multiplex PCR, and its TCRdb copy is limited to in-frame clones, with some not included. This sample yields roughly 130,000 clones, of which approximately 80% are seen a single time; 9% to 15% belongs to the top ten. Sequencing input: peripheral blood. These receptor sequences come from an older woman with acute or convalescent COVID-19.

V and J are TRBV18 and TRBJ1-5; 7 bases are a match to TRBD1. The CDR3 extends over 16 amino acids. Germline lookup yields CDR1 KGHSH and CDR2 LQKENI. Trimming cost V 6 bases and J 0 bases; bases outside gene matches: 8. The CDR3 region has the DNA TGTGCCAGCTCTCAGACCAGGGGGAATAGCAATCAGCCCCAGCATTTT. Translating it yields CASSQTRGNSNQPQHF.

This sequence joins TRBV18 and TRBJ1-1, with no clear D. In germline, CDR1 is KGHSH, CDR2 LQKENI. CDR3 length equals 14 residues. Trimming removed 3 bases from V and 1 base from J, with 9 bases in between. The CDR3 spells CASSPPASNTEAFF. In nucleotides, the CDR3 is TGTGCCAGCTCACCCCCCGCGTCGAACACTGAAGCTTTCTTT.

The rearrangement joins TRBV3-1 (or the pseudogene TRBV3-2) to TRBJ2-5; the match to TRBD2 covers 13 bases. Germline-derived CDR1 and CDR2 are LGHDT and YNNKEL (reference sequence). CDR3 length: 16 residues. Trimming removed 1 base from V and 5 bases from J; junction bases left unmatched: 4. As DNA, the CDR3 is TGTGCCAGCAGCCAAGGGGGACTAGCGGGGAGGGAGACCCAGTACTTC. It specifies CASSQGGLAGRETQYF.

The CDR3 protein is CASSLGQGVLGPYGYTF. The DNA for the CDR3 is TGTGCCAGCAGCTTGGGACAGGGAGTTTTAGGGCCATATGGCTACACCTTC. This chain connects TRBV5-4 to TRBJ1-2; TRBD1 matches 7 bases. This CDR3 has 17 residues. Germline CDR1 and CDR2: SGHNT and YYREEE (reference sequence). V trimming: 0 bases; J trimming: 5 bases; junction bases outside the gene matches: 13.

Turning to this clone: A read error may produce the germline difference seen at one junction end. The same CDR3 can be traced to other DNA sequences in this sample. The chain recombines TRBV5-1 with TRBJ2-1, with 12 bases matching TRBD2. The germline CDR1 and CDR2 sequences are SGHRS and YFSETQ. CDR3 length equals 18 residues. The CDR3: CASRLPRLAGEKAMEQFF. CDR3 nucleotide sequence: TGTGCCAGCAGACTTCCCCGACTAGCGGGGGAAAAAGCGATGGAGCAGTTCTTC.

This chain uses TRBV2 with TRBJ1-1; 9 nucleotides agree with TRBD1. After removal of 7 bases from V and 4 bases from J, the junction contained 7 bases not matched to a gene. The germline CDR1 and CDR2 sequences are SNHLY and FYNNEI. This CDR3 has 14 residues. CDR3 sequence reads: CASTPKTGGTEAFF. The CDR3 DNA is TGTGCCAGCACTCCCAAGACAGGGGGCACTGAAGCTTTCTTT.

This clone was counted once. The rearrangement joins TRBV3-1 (or the pseudogene TRBV3-2) to TRBJ1-2; D gene ambiguous. Looked up from germline, CDR1 is LGHDT and CDR2 is YNNKEL (reference sequence). The CDR3 is made up of 13 amino acids. Trimming cost V 1 base and J 5 bases, with 8 bases left between them. CDR3 residues: CASSQGALYGYTF. The CDR3 DNA reads TGTGCCAGCAGCCAAGGGGCCCTTTATGGCTACACCTTC.

This chain uses TRBV15 with TRBJ1-2; D uncertain. The CDR3 has 12 residues. Germline V gene sequence: CDR1 LNHNV, CDR2 YYDKDF (reference sequence). V was cut by 4 bases and J by 4 bases, with 7 bases left in between. The CDR3 nucleotides read TGTGCCACCAGCACTACAGCCTATGGCTACACCTTC. The encoded protein is CATSTTAYGYTF.

This clone was picked up a small number of times. This rearrangement joins TRBV2 to TRBJ1-2; 7 bases are a match to TRBD1. V trimming: 4 bases; J trimming: 4 bases; junction bases outside the gene matches: 6. The CDR3 covers 14 residues. The V gene's germline CDR1 is SNHLY and CDR2 FYNNEI. CDR3 DNA: TGTGCCAGCAGTGGACAGGGCCGGGGCTATGGCTACACCTTC. Protein sequence: CASSGQGRGYGYTF.

This chain links TRBV24-1 with TRBJ2-3; D ambiguous. The CDR3 length is 11 residues. Trimming removed 7 bases at V and 3 bases at J, with 4 bases between. The germline gives CDR1 KGHDR, CDR2 SFDVKD. The CDR3 protein is CATSLTDTQYF. The CDR3 DNA follows: TGTGCCACCAGCCTTACAGATACGCAGTATTTT.

The chain joins TRBV28 to TRBJ1-2; D unresolved. The CDR3 extends over 12 amino acids. Germline CDR1 reads MDHEN; CDR2 reads SYDVKM. With 6 bases removed from V and 5 bases from J, the gap between germline ends came to 10 bases. This CDR3 is CASRSTAYGYTF. For the CDR3, the DNA is TGTGCCAGCAGATCTACAGCTTATGGCTACACCTTC.

The chain joins TRBV29-1 to TRBJ1-2; D is uncertain. Trimming shortened V by 5 bases and J by 6 bases, and 10 bases separated the two germline ends. The CDR3 has 11 residues. CDR1 is SQVTM and CDR2 is ANQGSEA in the germline V gene. The DNA for the CDR3 is TGCAGCGTTAAGAGGAATAATGGCTACACCTTC. Translation: CSVKRNNGYTF.

The chain carries TRBV6-5 and TRBJ1-2; possibly TRBD1 for D (5 bases). Germline CDR1 is MNHEY and CDR2 is SVGAGI. The CDR3 is made up of 13 amino acids. V dropped 5 bases and J dropped 5 bases, with 12 bases sitting between them. Here the CDR3 DNA reads TGTGCCAGCAGTCTTTCAGGGCAATATGGCTACACCTTC. Its protein product is CASSLSGQYGYTF.

This chain joins TRBV5-4 and TRBJ1-2; 9 nucleotides agree with TRBD1. Trimming at V came to 0 bases and at J to 5 bases, leaving 5 bases not matched to a gene. The length of the CDR3 is 15 residues. Per the germline V gene, CDR1 is SGHNT and CDR2 is YYREEE (reference sequence). The CDR3 here is CASSLEQGALYGYTF. In DNA, the CDR3 is TGTGCCAGCAGCTTGGAACAGGGGGCGCTTTATGGCTACACCTTC.

The chain has TRBV2 and TRBJ1-2; D is unclear. CDR3 length: 12 amino acids. V shed 3 bases and J shed 6 bases, with 8 bases lying between them. Germline CDR1 and CDR2: SNHLY and FYNNEI. Here the CDR3 DNA reads TGTGCCAGCAGTGATGGGCAAGATGGCTACACCTTC. This codes for CASSDGQDGYTF.

The chain uses TRBV19 and TRBJ1-5; no firm D call. Trimming pared 9 bases from V and 3 bases from J, leaving 15 bases between. CDR3 size: 14 residues. CDR1 and CDR2 (germline): LNHDA, SQIVND (reference sequence). CDR3 in DNA: TGTGCCAGCCAAAGGGCGGGAGTCAATCAGCCCCAGCATTTT. Its translation is CASQRAGVNQPQHF.

Only one count was recorded for this clone. The rearrangement joins TRBV9 to TRBJ2-3; 10 bases are a match to TRBD2. The germline gives CDR1 SGDLS, CDR2 YYNGEE. Trimming at V came to 0 bases and at J to 4 bases, leaving 2 bases not matched to a gene. This CDR3 region has 15 residues. CDR3 sequence (DNA): TGTGCCAGCAGCGTAGGAACTAGCGGGGCAGATACGCAGTATTTT. It yields the protein CASSVGTSGADTQYF.

This chain joins TRBV5-8 and TRBJ2-3; D not certain. There are 15 residues in the CDR3. The germline CDR1 and CDR2 sequences are SGHTS and YDEGEE. Trimming shortened V by 0 bases and J by 1 base, and 9 bases separated the two germline ends. CDR3 nucleotide sequence: TGTGCCAGCAGCTTGGGGTTTGTAGGCACAGATACGCAGTATTTT. The encoded protein is CASSLGFVGTDTQYF.

This chain joins TRBV29-1 and TRBJ2-7; 7 bases line up with TRBD1. Germline loops: CDR1 SQVTM, CDR2 ANQGSEA. V shed 7 bases, J shed 2 bases, and the junction held 5 bases outside the gene matches. The CDR3 has 12 residues. The CDR3 DNA is TGCAGCGGGCGACAGGGCGCCTACGAGCAGTACTTC. It encodes CSGRQGAYEQYF.